The 10 T cell receptor beta chains reported below all come from one sample, sequenced in a study of cytomegalovirus exposure and HLA in healthy donors. PCR amplification relied on 60 Vbeta primers (plus 13 Jbeta primers). The data were produced by immunoSEQ multiplex PCR, yet TCRdb's version contains in-frame clones alone and is incomplete. Here the sample spans approximately 90,000 clones, approximately 7.6% being singletons. Sequencing input: PBMCs. All receptors derive from a man in his fifties in good health and CMV-seronegative.

The chain recombines TRBV6-5 with TRBJ1-2; D is uncertain. There are 15 residues in the CDR3. Germline V gene data show CDR1 as MNHEY and CDR2 as SVGAGI. Trimming took off 1 base at V and 4 bases at J, with 13 bases between the two ends. This CDR3 is CASSYLAGRGYGYTF. CDR3 nucleotide sequence: TGTGCCAGCAGTTACTTGGCAGGTCGGGGCTATGGCTACACCTTC.

This clone appeared a few times. V gene TRBV27 combines with J gene TRBJ2-1, with 8 bases that match TRBD1. V shed 6 bases, J shed 4 bases, and the junction held 5 bases outside the gene matches. Per the germline V gene, CDR1 is MNHEY and CDR2 is SMNVEV (reference sequence). This CDR3 region has 14 residues. The CDR3 sequence: CASSGTGKYNEQFF. Written as DNA, the CDR3 is TGTGCCAGCAGCGGGACAGGAAAATACAATGAGCAGTTCTTC.

V is TRBV29-1 and J is TRBJ2-6; possibly TRBD2 for D (6 bases). Germline loops: CDR1 SQVTM, CDR2 ANQGSEA. V was pared by 6 bases and J by 4 bases, with 16 bases between. The CDR3 spans 15 residues. The CDR3 reads CSVKGSGDGANVLTF. CDR3 nucleotide sequence: TGCAGCGTAAAGGGTTCGGGGGACGGGGCCAACGTCCTGACTTTC.

The gene calls are TRBV9 and TRBJ1-3; D unresolved. Per germline, CDR1 SGDLS and CDR2 YYNGEE. V was pared by 0 bases and J by 0 bases, with 10 bases between. The CDR3 runs to 16 residues. CDR3 nucleotides: TGTGCCAGCAGCGTAGGTCAGACTCTCTCTGGAAACACCATATATTTT. It codes for CASSVGQTLSGNTIYF.

This chain joins TRBV28 and TRBJ1-1; a possible D gene is TRBD1 (6 bases). This CDR3 is 15 amino acids long. Per germline, CDR1 MDHEN and CDR2 SYDVKM. Deletions cut 7 bases from V and 1 base from J, with 16 bases between. The CDR3: CASTIQGRQNTEAFF. CDR3 nucleotides: TGTGCCAGCACCATACAGGGTAGGCAGAACACTGAAGCTTTCTTT.

This clone was seen a few times. V is TRBV10-1 and J is TRBJ2-7; 7 bases line up with TRBD1. Germline V gene data show CDR1 as WNHNN and CDR2 as SYGVQD (reference sequence). CDR3 length equals 13 residues. V was clipped by 8 bases and J by 0 bases; unmatched bases: 4. The CDR3 DNA reads TGCGCCAGCGGGAGACAGGGCTCCTACGAGCAGTACTTC. It specifies CASGRQGSYEQYF.

The table lists this clone with a few counts. V is TRBV5-6 and J is TRBJ1-1; D uncertain. Looked up from germline, CDR1 is SGHDT and CDR2 is YYEEEE. This CDR3 comprises 15 residues. Trimming pared 1 base from V and 1 base from J, leaving 11 bases between. The CDR3 reads CASSLKIAGNTEAFF. CDR3 nucleotide sequence: TGTGCCAGCAGCTTGAAGATTGCAGGGAACACTGAAGCTTTCTTT.

This clone was counted between two and nine times. This chain links TRBV2 with TRBJ2-7; no reliable D call. The CDR3 loop spans 13 amino acids. V gave up 10 bases and J gave up 1 base, with 14 bases separating them. Per the germline V gene, CDR1 is SNHLY and CDR2 is FYNNEI. CDR3 bases: TGTGCCAACTCAACCGTCGGGTCCTACGAGCAGTACTTC. It encodes CANSTVGSYEQYF.

This clone turned up a few times. The chain couples TRBV7-3 to TRBJ2-2; TRBD1 is a possible D gene (6 bases). The length of the CDR3 is 16 residues. Germline lookup yields CDR1 SGHTA and CDR2 FQGTGA. V dropped 5 bases and J dropped 5 bases, with 18 bases sitting between them. This CDR3 is CASSTSGHPRTGELFF. The CDR3 DNA reads TGTGCCAGCAGCACGTCGGGACACCCCAGGACCGGGGAGCTGTTTTTT.

The chain uses TRBV11-2 and TRBJ2-7; 7 bases agree with TRBD1. V shed 4 bases and J 3 bases; nucleotides not matched to a gene: 9. Germline V gene sequence: CDR1 SGHAT, CDR2 FQNNGV. The CDR3 sequence is 15 residues long. The chain's CDR3 is CASSSNPGQNYEQYF. Written as DNA, the CDR3 is TGTGCCAGCAGCTCAAATCCGGGACAGAACTACGAGCAGTACTTC.